This is a list of T cell receptor beta chains from one sample in a study of cytotoxic CD8 clonotypes in ibrutinib-treated CLL. The data were produced by immunoSEQ multiplex PCR, yet TCRdb's version contains in-frame clones alone and is incomplete. Of about 120,000 clones in the sample, approximately 58% were seen once. The sample was PBMCs, taken after 24 months of ibrutinib treatment. The receptors come from a human donor with chronic lymphocytic leukemia. Both conserved end residues are part of each CDR3. Fields, in order: J gene, V gene, CDR3 protein.

>TRBJ1-4|TRBV28
CASTEKLFF
>TRBJ2-1|TRBV7-6
CASSFSQGGHEQFF
>TRBJ2-5|TRBV30
CAWNRQGSGETQYF
>TRBJ1-2|TRBV30
CAWRETGYDGYTF
>TRBJ2-7|TRBV7-8
CASSLAGPSYEQYF
>TRBJ2-7|TRBV20-1
CSARLLSQVLF
>TRBJ2-5|TRBV9
CASSGLVQETQYF
>TRBJ2-7|TRBV19
CASSLNWGDTYEQYF
>TRBJ1-3|TRBV5-5
CASSLGSPGNTIYF
>TRBJ2-1|TRBV9
CASSEISYNEQFF